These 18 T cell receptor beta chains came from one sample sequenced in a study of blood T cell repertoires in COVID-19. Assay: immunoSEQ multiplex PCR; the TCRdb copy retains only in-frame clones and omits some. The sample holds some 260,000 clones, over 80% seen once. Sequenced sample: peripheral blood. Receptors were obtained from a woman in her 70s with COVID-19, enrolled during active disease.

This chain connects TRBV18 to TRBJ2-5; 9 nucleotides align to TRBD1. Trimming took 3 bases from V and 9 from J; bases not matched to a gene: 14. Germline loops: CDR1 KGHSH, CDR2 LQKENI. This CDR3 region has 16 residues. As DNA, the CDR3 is TGTGCCAGCTCACCCCGGGACAGGGTTGAAGTAGCGGCCCAGTACTTC. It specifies CASSPRDRVEVAAQYF.

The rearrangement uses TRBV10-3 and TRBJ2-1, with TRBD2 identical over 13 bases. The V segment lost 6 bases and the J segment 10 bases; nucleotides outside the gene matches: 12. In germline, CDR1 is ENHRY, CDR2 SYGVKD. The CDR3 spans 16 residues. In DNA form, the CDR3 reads TGTGCCATCAGGGGGACTAGCGGGACTCCCCTCGAGGAGCAGTTCTTC. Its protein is CAIRGTSGTPLEEQFF.

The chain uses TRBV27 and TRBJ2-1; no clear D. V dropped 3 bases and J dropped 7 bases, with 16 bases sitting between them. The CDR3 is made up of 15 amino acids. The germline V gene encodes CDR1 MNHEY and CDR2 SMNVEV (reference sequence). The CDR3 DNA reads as TGTGCCAGCAGTTTTCCCCCCCTGCGGAAGAATGAGCAGTTCTTC. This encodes CASSFPPLRKNEQFF.

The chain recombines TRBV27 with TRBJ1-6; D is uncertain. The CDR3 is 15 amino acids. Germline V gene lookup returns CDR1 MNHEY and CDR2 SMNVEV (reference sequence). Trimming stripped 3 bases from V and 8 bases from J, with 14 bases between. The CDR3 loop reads CASSFFREVDSPLHF. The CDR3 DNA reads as TGTGCCAGCAGTTTCTTCCGAGAGGTTGATTCACCCCTCCACTTT.

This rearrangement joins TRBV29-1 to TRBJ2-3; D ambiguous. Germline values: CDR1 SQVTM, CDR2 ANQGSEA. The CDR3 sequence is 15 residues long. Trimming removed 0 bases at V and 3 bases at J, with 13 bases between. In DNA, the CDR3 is TGCAGCGTTGAAGATGCCAGGTATGGAACAGATACGCAGTATTTT. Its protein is CSVEDARYGTDTQYF.

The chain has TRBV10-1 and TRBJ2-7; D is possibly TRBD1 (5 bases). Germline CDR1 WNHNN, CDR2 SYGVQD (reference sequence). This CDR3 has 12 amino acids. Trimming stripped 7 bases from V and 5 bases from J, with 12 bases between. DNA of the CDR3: TGCGCCAGCAATGGCAGGGCCCACGAGCAGTACTTC. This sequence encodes CASNGRAHEQYF.

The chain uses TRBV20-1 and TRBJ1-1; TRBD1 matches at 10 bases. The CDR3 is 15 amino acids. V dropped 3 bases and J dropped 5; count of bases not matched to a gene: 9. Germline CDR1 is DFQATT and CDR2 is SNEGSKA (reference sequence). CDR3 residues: CSASFPGQGDTEAFF. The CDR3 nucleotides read TGCAGTGCTAGTTTCCCCGGACAGGGGGATACTGAAGCTTTCTTT.

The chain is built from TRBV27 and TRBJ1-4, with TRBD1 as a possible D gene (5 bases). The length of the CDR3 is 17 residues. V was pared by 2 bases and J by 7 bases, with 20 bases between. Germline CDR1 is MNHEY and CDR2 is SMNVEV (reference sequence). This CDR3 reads CASSLKFNGGWGEKLFF. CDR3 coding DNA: TGTGCCAGCAGTTTAAAATTTAACGGGGGATGGGGTGAAAAACTGTTTTTT.

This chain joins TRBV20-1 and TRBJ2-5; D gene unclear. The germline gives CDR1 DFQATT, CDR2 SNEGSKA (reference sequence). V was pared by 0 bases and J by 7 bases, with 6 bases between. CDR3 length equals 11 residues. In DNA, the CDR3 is TGCAGTGCTAGAGATCGAGGGACCCAGTACTTC. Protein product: CSARDRGTQYF.

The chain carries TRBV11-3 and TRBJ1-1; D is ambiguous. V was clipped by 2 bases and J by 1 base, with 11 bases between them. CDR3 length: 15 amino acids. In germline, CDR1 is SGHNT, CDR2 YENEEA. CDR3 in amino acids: CASSLIGVQNTEAFF. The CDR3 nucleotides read TGTGCCAGCAGCTTAATCGGGGTGCAGAACACTGAAGCTTTCTTT.

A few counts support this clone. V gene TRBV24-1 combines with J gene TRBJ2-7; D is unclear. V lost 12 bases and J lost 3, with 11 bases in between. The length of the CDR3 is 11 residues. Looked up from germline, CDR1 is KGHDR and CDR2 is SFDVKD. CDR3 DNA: TGTGCCCCCCGAAGACTCTACGAGCAGTACTTC. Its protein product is CAPRRLYEQYF.

In nucleotides, the CDR3 is TGTGCCAGCACCCAGGACAGTTATAGCAATCAGCCCCAGCATTTT. Residues: CASTQDSYSNQPQHF. The chain joins TRBV6-4 to TRBJ1-5, with D possibly being TRBD1 (6 bases). Germline V gives CDR1 MRHNA, CDR2 SNTAGT. The CDR3 is 15 amino acids. The V end lost 7 bases, the J end lost 0 bases, and 13 bases lay between the germline ends.

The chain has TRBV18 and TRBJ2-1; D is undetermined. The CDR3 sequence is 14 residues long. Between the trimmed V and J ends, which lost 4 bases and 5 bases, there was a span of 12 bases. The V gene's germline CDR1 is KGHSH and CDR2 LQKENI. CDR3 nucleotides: TGTGCCAGCTCACGACTTGAAGGAGACAATGAGCAGTTCTTC. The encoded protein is CASSRLEGDNEQFF.

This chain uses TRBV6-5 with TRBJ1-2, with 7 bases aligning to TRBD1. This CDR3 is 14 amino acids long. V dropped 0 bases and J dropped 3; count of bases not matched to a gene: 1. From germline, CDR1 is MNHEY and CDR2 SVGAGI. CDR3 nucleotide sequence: TGTGCCAGCAGTTACTCCGGGACAGACTATGGCTACACCTTC. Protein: CASSYSGTDYGYTF.

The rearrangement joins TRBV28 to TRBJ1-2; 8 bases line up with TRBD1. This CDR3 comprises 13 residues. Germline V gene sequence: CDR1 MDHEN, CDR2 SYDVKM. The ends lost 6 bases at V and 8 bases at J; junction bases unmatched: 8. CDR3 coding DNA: TGTGCCAGCAGAACGACAGGGGTCAGCGGCTACACCTTC. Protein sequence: CASRTTGVSGYTF.

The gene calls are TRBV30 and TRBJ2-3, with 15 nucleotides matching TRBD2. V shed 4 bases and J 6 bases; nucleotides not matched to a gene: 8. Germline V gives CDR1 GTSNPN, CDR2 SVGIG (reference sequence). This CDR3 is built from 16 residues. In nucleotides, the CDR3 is TGTGCCTGGACTCTGGGACTAGCGGGAGGAAGGGATACGCAGTATTTT. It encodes CAWTLGLAGGRDTQYF.

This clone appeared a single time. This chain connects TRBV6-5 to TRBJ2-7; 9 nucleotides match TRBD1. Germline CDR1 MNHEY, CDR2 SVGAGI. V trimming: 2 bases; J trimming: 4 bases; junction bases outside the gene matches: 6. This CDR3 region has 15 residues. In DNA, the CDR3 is TGTGCCAGCAGTTACCCCCGGACAGGGGCGTACGAGCAGTACTTC. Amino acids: CASSYPRTGAYEQYF.

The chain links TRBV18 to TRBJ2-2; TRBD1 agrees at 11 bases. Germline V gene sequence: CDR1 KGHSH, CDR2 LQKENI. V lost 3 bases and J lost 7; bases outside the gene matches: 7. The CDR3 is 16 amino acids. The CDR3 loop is CASSPVGQGADGELFF. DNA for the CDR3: TGTGCCAGCTCACCGGTCGGACAGGGGGCTGACGGGGAGCTGTTTTTT.